A selection of T cell receptor beta chains follows, all from one sample in a study of shared T cell receptors in the human thymus. Produced via immunoSEQ multiplex PCR; TCRdb's table is partial and in-frame only. The sample lists about 730,000 clones; approximately 83% were seen once. This sample also belongs to another study, concerning human thymus T cells.

The sequenced sample was thymocytes. The source is a girl in the first two years of life with a congenital heart defect. Both conserved end residues are part of each CDR3. D genes are given only for firm matches. Only some rows state a clone size, as once, few, many or a class for expanded clones.

>TRBD1|TRBJ1-4|TRBV27|.
TGTGCCAGCAGTTTCGACAGGGTTTGCCACGAAAAACTGTTTTTT
CASSFDRVCHEKLFF
>.|TRBJ1-2|TRBV6-4|.
TGTGCCAGCAGTGGGGGGGAAGGCTACACCTTC
CASSGGEGYTF
>TRBD1|TRBJ1-1|TRBV28|.
TGTGCCAGCAGTTCCATCAATACATTTGACAGGGGTGGGGCTTTCTTT
CASSSINTFDRGGAFF
>TRBD2|TRBJ2-5|TRBV5-1|.
TGCGCCAGCAGCTTGGGGGTAGCGGGCCACCAAGAGACCCAGTACTTC
CASSLGVAGHQETQYF
>.|TRBJ2-3|TRBV7-2|.
TGTGCCAGCAGCTTAGTGGGGGGTTCGGGGACAGATACGCAGTATTTT
CASSLVGGSGTDTQYF
>.|TRBJ1-1|TRBV27|.
TGTGCCAGCAGTCCTAGACAGCCCGAAAAATATGAAGCTTTCTTT
CASSPRQPEKYEAFF
>.|TRBJ2-1|TRBV13|.
TGTGCCAGCAGCTCTCTAGCCCATGAGCAGTTCTTC
CASSSLAHEQFF
>TRBD1|TRBJ1-2|TRBV28|few
TGTGCCAGCAGTAGCGGGACAGGGACTACGATAATTAACTATGGCTACACCTTC
CASSSGTGTTIINYGYTF
>TRBD1|TRBJ1-2|TRBV6-1|.
TGTGCCAGCAGTGATGGTAGGGGGCGGTCGGTCTATGGCTACACCTTC
CASSDGRGRSVYGYTF
>TRBD2|TRBJ2-4|TRBV28|.
TGTGCCAGCAATCTAACGGGACTAGCGGGGGGGCCGGCCAAAAACATTCAGTACTTC
CASNLTGLAGGPAKNIQYF
>TRBD1|TRBJ1-2|TRBV9|.
TGTGCCAGCAGCGGAGGAGCGGGACAGGGGCTCTATGGCTACACCTTC
CASSGGAGQGLYGYTF
>TRBD1|TRBJ1-1|TRBV7-9|.
TGTGCCAGCAGCTTGGCCACGACAGGGTCGGGGAAGTCAGCCACTGAAGCTTTCTTT
CASSLATTGSGKSATEAFF
>TRBD1|TRBJ2-5|TRBV5-4|.
TGTGCCAGCAGCTTGCACAGGGGGCTGAACGGAGAGACCCAGTACTTC
CASSLHRGLNGETQYF
>TRBD1|TRBJ2-7|TRBV10-3|.
TGTGCCATCAGTGAGTCGTATAGGACAGGGGACATGTTGAGCCCCTACGAGCAGTACTTC
CAISESYRTGDMLSPYEQYF
>TRBD1|TRBJ1-4|TRBV19|.
TGTGCCAGTACATGGCAGGGGGTAACTAATGAAAAACTGTTTTTT
CASTWQGVTNEKLFF
>TRBD1|TRBJ2-1|TRBV27|.
TGTGCCAGCAGTTCGGACCGGGACAGGGGAAGGAATGAGCAGTTCTTC
CASSSDRDRGRNEQFF
>.|TRBJ1-1|TRBV2|.
TGTGCCAGCAGGGAACCCGGACAGCCGCGAACTGAAGCTTTCTTT
CASREPGQPRTEAFF
>TRBD2|TRBJ2-7|TRBV5-4|.
TGTGCCAGCAGCTTGGGGCGGGGGGGGTCCTACGAGCAGTACTTC
CASSLGRGGSYEQYF
>.|TRBJ2-7|TRBV5-1|.
TGCGCCAGCAGCTTACAAACAGATACCTACGAGCAGTACTTC
CASSLQTDTYEQYF
>.|TRBJ1-6|TRBV19|.
TGTGCCAGTAGCCGGGCGGGGGCAGACGTCAACTATAATTCACCCCTCCACTTT
CASSRAGADVNYNSPLHF
>.|TRBJ1-6|TRBV4-3|.
TGCGCCAGCAGCCAAGATAGGCACCGGGACACACGGACCTATGATTCACCCCTCCACTTT
CASSQDRHRDTRTYDSPLHF
>.|TRBJ1-5|TRBV11-2|.
TGTGCCAGCAGCTTAGCCTCCCAGGGAGGTTTGGGTCAGCCCCAGCATTTT
CASSLASQGGLGQPQHF
>.|TRBJ2-7|TRBV7-2|.
TGTGCCAGCAGCTTAGTGGATCCCGGGATAAGTACGAAGCAGTACTTC
CASSLVDPGISTKQYF
>.|TRBJ1-4|TRBV5-5|once
TGTGCCAGCAGCTTGCGCAGTAATGAAAAACTGTTTTTT
CASSLRSNEKLFF
>TRBD2|TRBJ2-5|TRBV10-3|.
TGTGCCATCAGTGAGCAAAGCGGGGCAGAGACCCAGTACTTC
CAISEQSGAETQYF
>.|TRBJ1-5|TRBV10-3|.
TGTGCCTCTGGCCGGGGAGGCAATCAGCCCCAGCATTTT
CASGRGGNQPQHF
>TRBD1|TRBJ1-1|TRBV6-5|.
TGTGCCAGCAGACGGACAGGGACGGGCACTGAAGCTTTCTTT
CASRRTGTGTEAFF
>.|TRBJ1-2|TRBV7-6|.
TGTGCCAGCAGCTTAGCAACATCCCCAGGTTTCTATGGCTACACCTTC
CASSLATSPGFYGYTF
>.|TRBJ2-2|TRBV28|few
TGTGCCAGCAGTTTATTAAGCCCCGGGGAGCTGTTTTTT
CASSLLSPGELFF
>.|TRBJ1-1|TRBV7-2|.
TGTGCCAGCAGCGGATACAGGGCCACTGAAGCTTTCTTT
CASSGYRATEAFF
>.|TRBJ1-1|TRBV2|.
TGTGCCAGCTCATTCAACACTGAAGCTTTCTTT
CASSFNTEAFF
>.|TRBJ1-2|TRBV5-3|.
TGTGCCAGAAGATCCACAGATCCCTATGGCTACACCTTC
CARRSTDPYGYTF
>TRBD1|TRBJ1-2|TRBV2|.
TGTGCCAGCAGTGAAACTGAATGGGACAGCGAATCTAACTATGGCTACACCTTC
CASSETEWDSESNYGYTF
>TRBD1|TRBJ1-2|TRBV2|.
TGTGCCAGCAGTGATGGAAGGGGGCAAAACTATGGCTACACCTTC
CASSDGRGQNYGYTF
>.|TRBJ1-3|TRBV28|.
TGTGCCAGCAGCGACCGCCCTCGGAGGGGAAACACCATATATTTT
CASSDRPRRGNTIYF
>TRBD2|TRBJ2-5|TRBV4-1|.
TGCGCCAGCAGTCCCGGGAGGAGGCGTGGGGAGACCCAGTACTTC
CASSPGRRRGETQYF
>.|TRBJ2-7|TRBV27|.
TGTGCCAGCAGCCCGAATCATGCAAGGACCCTCGGAGGCTACGAGCAGTACTTC
CASSPNHARTLGGYEQYF
>TRBD1|TRBJ1-2|TRBV19|.
TGTGCCAGTAGTATAGGAATCCGGACTTACAGGGGAAACTATGGCTACACCTTC
CASSIGIRTYRGNYGYTF